The TCR beta chain under discussion was sequenced for a study of quantifying T cell responses using KT2 cells. In the study overall: RNA was reverse transcribed with TCR alpha and beta constant-region primers. A predetermined fluorescence threshold ended the second PCR, run as a qPCR.

The sample holds many counts of this clonotype. The cDNA 3' end received a ligated oligonucleotide with a UMI. An equimolar mix of RC1.1 and RC1.2 primed the beta chain across TRBC1 and TRBC2. Each CDR3 protein is one row after TCRdb ran MiXCR on the UMI-ligation and nested PCR reads. The sample holds approximately 50,000 distinct CDR3 sequences, roughly 11% seen once. The CDR3 covers 16 residues. V dropped 0 bases and J dropped 4; count of bases not matched to a gene: 6. From germline, CDR1 is WNHNN and CDR2 SYGVQD (reference sequence). Sequenced sample: PBMCs spiked with cells of the T cell clone KT2. This sequence joins TRBV10-1 and TRBJ2-3; 8 nucleotides align to TRBD1. The clonotype originates from a human donor. CDR3 residues: CASSESIPGGSDTQYF. CDR3 bases: TGCGCCAGCAGTGAGTCGATACCAGGGGGCTCAGATACGCAGTATTTT.